This T cell receptor beta chain was identified during a study of T cell changes during pregnancy in multiple sclerosis. The CDR3 consists of 15 residues. CDR1 and CDR2 from the germline V gene are SGHAT and FQNNGV. Trimming cost V 1 base and J 6 bases; bases outside gene matches: 7. TCRdb's table, derived via immunoSEQ multiplex PCR, lists solely in-frame clones and lacks some. The table records 66,000 or so clones, approximately 90% of them present only once. The clonotype comes from a female donor in good health, enrolled as a control in a pregnancy study. This chain connects TRBV11-2 to TRBJ2-5, with TRBD1 matching over 8 bases. The source was peripheral blood, collected in the first trimester of pregnancy. CDR3 protein: CASSLAPGGGKTQYF. DNA of the CDR3: TGTGCCAGCAGCTTAGCACCAGGGGGCGGGAAGACCCAGTACTTC. The full variable domain, in which reference TRBV11-2 and TRBJ2-5 provide the parts outside the CDR3, is EAGVAQSPRYKIIEKRQSVAFWCNPISGHATLYWYQQILGQGPKLLIQFQNNGVVDDSQLPKDRFSAERLKGVDSTLKIQPAKLEDSAVYLCASSLAPGGGKTQYFGPGTRLLVL.